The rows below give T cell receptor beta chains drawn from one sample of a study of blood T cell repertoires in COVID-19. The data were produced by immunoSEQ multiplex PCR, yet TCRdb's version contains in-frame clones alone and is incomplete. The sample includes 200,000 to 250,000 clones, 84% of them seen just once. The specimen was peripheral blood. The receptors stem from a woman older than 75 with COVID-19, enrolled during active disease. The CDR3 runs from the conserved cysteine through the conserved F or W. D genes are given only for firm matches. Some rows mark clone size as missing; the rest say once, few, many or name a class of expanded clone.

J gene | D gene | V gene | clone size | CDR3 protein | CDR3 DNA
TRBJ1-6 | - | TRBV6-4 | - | CASSDIGAGGSPLHF | TGTGCCAGCAGTGATATCGGTGCAGGTGGTTCACCCCTCCACTTT
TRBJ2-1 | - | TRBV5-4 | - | CASALWAYNEQFF | TGTGCCAGCGCCCTATGGGCATACAATGAGCAGTTCTTC
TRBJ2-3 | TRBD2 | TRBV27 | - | CAVPGGRERCTDTQYF | TGTGCCGTCCCAGGAGGGCGGGAGCGATGCACAGATACGCAGTATTTT
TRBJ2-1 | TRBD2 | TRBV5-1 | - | CASSPGTSFFYNEQFF | TGCGCCAGCAGCCCCGGGACTAGCTTCTTCTACAATGAGCAGTTCTTC
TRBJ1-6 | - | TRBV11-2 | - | CASSLESSYNSPLHF | TGTGCCAGCAGCTTGGAGAGCTCCTATAATTCACCCCTCCACTTT
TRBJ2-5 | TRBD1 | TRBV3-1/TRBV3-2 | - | CASSQPRDRVVGTQYF | TGTGCCAGCAGCCAACCTCGGGACAGGGTGGTTGGGACCCAGTACTTC
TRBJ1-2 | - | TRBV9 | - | CASSVRANYGYTF | TGTGCCAGCAGCGTAAGAGCTAACTATGGCTACACCTTC
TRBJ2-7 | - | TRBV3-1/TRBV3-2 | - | CASSQAVWRGTYEQYF | TGTGCCAGCAGCCAAGCGGTTTGGCGGGGAACCTACGAGCAGTACTTC
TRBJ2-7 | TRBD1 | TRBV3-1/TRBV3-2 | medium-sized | CASSLTGGHEQYF | TGTGCCAGCAGTCTTACAGGGGGCCACGAGCAGTACTTC
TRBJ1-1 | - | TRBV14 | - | CASSPQGLGAFF | TGTGCCAGCAGCCCACAGGGATTGGGAGCTTTCTTT
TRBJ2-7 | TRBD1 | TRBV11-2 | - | CASSDSDRMYEQYF | TGTGCCAGCAGCGACTCGGACAGGATGTACGAGCAGTACTTC
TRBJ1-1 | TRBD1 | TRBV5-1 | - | CASTLTGGNTEAFF | TGCGCCAGCACCTTGACAGGGGGGAACACTGAAGCTTTCTTT
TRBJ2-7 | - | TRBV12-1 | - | CASSPGEVENGTPTYEQYF | TGTGCCAGCAGCCCGGGCGAAGTGGAAAACGGGACTCCTACCTACGAGCAGTACTTC
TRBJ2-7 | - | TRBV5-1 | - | CASSPDRAGADEQYF | TGCGCCAGCAGCCCGGACAGGGCGGGGGCAGACGAGCAGTACTTC
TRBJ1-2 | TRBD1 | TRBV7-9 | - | CASSFTTGNIGYTF | TGTGCCAGCAGCTTTACGACAGGGAATATCGGCTACACCTTC
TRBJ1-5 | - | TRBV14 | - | CASARGNQPQHF | TGTGCCAGTGCGCGGGGCAATCAGCCCCAGCATTTT
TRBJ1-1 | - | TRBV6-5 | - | CASSRSGSEAFF | TGTGCCAGCAGCAGATCGGGATCGGAAGCTTTCTTT
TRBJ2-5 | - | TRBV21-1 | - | CASIKGGRKETQYF | TGTGCCAGCATCAAAGGGGGCAGAAAGGAGACCCAGTACTTC
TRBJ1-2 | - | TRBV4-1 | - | CASSQEWGGNFPYGYTF | TGCGCCAGCAGCCAAGAGTGGGGAGGGAATTTCCCCTATGGCTACACCTTC
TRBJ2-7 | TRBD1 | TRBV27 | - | CASSRDRVAYEQYF | TGTGCCAGCAGTCGGGACAGGGTTGCGTACGAGCAGTACTTC
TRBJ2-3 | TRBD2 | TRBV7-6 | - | CASSSGLAGGTSPDTQYF | TGTGCCAGCAGCTCCGGTCTAGCGGGAGGGACTAGTCCAGATACGCAGTATTTT
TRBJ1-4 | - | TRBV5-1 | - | CASSFGRTANNEKLFF | TGCGCCAGCAGCTTCGGGAGGACAGCAAATAATGAAAAACTGTTTTTT
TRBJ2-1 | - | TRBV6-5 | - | CASTERSHLDNEQFF | TGTGCCAGCACCGAACGGTCCCACTTGGACAATGAGCAGTTCTTC
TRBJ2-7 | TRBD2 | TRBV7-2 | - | CASSPQRGNYEQYF | TGTGCCAGCAGCCCGCAGCGGGGGAACTACGAGCAGTACTTC
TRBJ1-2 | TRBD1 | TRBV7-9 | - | CASSPETGGPAGYTF | TGTGCCAGCAGCCCAGAAACAGGGGGCCCGGCGGGCTACACCTTC
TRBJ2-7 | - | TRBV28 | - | CASSERLGGTNLYEQYF | TGTGCCAGCAGTGAACGTTTAGGAGGCACCAACCTCTACGAGCAGTACTTC
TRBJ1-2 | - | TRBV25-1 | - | CASSEGGYGYTF | TGTGCCAGCAGTGAAGGAGGGTATGGCTACACCTTC
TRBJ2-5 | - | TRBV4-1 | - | CASSQGVGVETQYF | TGCGCCAGCAGCCAAGGGGTAGGGGTAGAGACCCAGTACTTC
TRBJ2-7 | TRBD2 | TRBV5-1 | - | CASSGDPSGAGAYEQYF | TGCGCCAGCAGCGGAGACCCGAGCGGGGCGGGGGCCTACGAGCAGTACTTC
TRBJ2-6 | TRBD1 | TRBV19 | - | CASSIGTGRSGANVLTF | TGTGCCAGTAGTATAGGGACAGGTCGCTCTGGGGCCAACGTCCTGACTTTC
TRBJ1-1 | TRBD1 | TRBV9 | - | CASSVTGAPADTEAFF | TGTGCCAGCAGCGTGACAGGGGCCCCCGCGGACACTGAAGCTTTCTTT
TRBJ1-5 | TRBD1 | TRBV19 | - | CASSMGPWAGGGYSNQPQHF | TGTGCCAGTAGTATGGGGCCATGGGCAGGGGGAGGTTATAGCAATCAGCCCCAGCATTTT
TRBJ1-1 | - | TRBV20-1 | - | CSADGLTEAFF | TGCAGTGCTGACGGACTGACTGAAGCTTTCTTT
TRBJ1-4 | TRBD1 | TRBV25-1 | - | CAPPPDRANEKLFF | TGTGCCCCTCCCCCCGACAGGGCTAATGAAAAACTGTTTTTT
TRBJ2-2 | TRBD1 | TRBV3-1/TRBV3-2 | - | CASSRMTGGNTGELFF | TGTGCCAGCAGCCGGATGACAGGGGGCAACACCGGGGAGCTGTTTTTT
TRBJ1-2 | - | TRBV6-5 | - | CASSQGIYGYTF | TGTGCCAGCAGTCAGGGGATCTATGGCTACACCTTC
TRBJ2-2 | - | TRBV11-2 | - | CASSALRDTGELFF | TGTGCCAGCAGCGCGTTGCGAGACACCGGGGAGCTGTTTTTT
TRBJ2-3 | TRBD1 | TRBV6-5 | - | CASRGTGSQGTQYF | TGTGCCAGCAGGGGGACAGGGAGTCAGGGTACGCAGTATTTT
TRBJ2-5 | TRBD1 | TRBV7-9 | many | CASRTGRQETQYF | TGTGCCAGCAGGACAGGGAGACAAGAGACCCAGTACTTC
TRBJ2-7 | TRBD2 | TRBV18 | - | CASSGSGNEQYF | TGTGCCAGCTCGGGTAGCGGGAACGAGCAGTACTTC
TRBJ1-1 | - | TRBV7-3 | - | CASAQMEFTEAFF | TGTGCCAGCGCTCAGATGGAGTTCACTGAAGCTTTCTTT
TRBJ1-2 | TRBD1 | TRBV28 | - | CASSIGLGQGSYGYTF | TGTGCCAGCAGTATCGGCCTGGGACAGGGTTCCTATGGCTACACCTTC
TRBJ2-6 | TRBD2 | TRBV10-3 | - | CAIGGEVSGANVLTF | TGTGCCATCGGGGGGGAGGTCTCTGGGGCCAACGTCCTGACTTTC
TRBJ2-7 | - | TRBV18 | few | CASHPGSYEQYF | TGTGCCAGTCATCCCGGGAGCTACGAGCAGTACTTC
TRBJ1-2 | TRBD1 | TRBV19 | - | CASSIGDRGYGYTF | TGTGCCAGTAGTATCGGTGACAGGGGTTACGGCTACACCTTC
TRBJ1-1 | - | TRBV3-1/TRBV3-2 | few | CASSQAPGSGTEAFF | TGTGCCAGCAGCCAAGCCCCAGGGTCCGGGACTGAAGCTTTCTTT
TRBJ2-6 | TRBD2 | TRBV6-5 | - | CASTRGGAGANVLTF | TGTGCCAGCACCCGCGGGGGGGCTGGGGCCAACGTCCTGACTTTC
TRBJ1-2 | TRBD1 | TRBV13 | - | CASSPGTVDYGYTF | TGTGCCAGCAGCCCAGGGACAGTCGACTATGGCTACACCTTC